Each of the 16 T cell receptor beta chains below was sequenced from the same sample in a study of CD8+ T cells in alopecia areata. It was cDNA, reverse transcribed from extracted RNA, that served as the sequencing template. The method was immunoSEQ multiplex PCR; TCRdb's version includes in-frame clones alone and lacks a portion of them. The sample comprises 160,000 or so clones, 58% of which are singletons, and 16% rests with the top ten. Treatment meaning: oral pan-JAK inhibitor, 5-10 mg twice daily. The material was CD4+ T cells sorted from blood, obtained between weeks 55 and 65, from a patient treated with tofacitinib. The receptors stem from a human donor with alopecia areata.

A single count supports this clone. This chain connects TRBV7-8 to TRBJ2-3; no clear D. Germline V gene data show CDR1 as SGHVS and CDR2 as FQNEAQ. This CDR3 contains 15 residues. V lost 2 bases and J 0 bases, leaving 9 bases between the germline ends. CDR3 protein: CASSLIRASTDTQYF. In nucleotides, the CDR3 is TGTGCCAGCAGCTTAATCCGGGCTAGCACAGATACGCAGTATTTT. Drawing the rest from reference TRBV7-8 and TRBJ2-3, the complete variable domain is GAGVSQSPRYKVAKRGQDVALRCDPISGHVSLFWYQQALGQGPEFLTYFQNEAQLDKSGLPSDRFFAERPEGSVSTLKIQRTQQEDSAVYLCASSLIRASTDTQYFGPGTRLTVL.

The chain couples TRBV27 to TRBJ2-1, with 9 bases matching TRBD2. This CDR3 spans 16 amino acids. Trimming removed 3 bases from V and 0 bases from J; junction bases left unmatched: 3. The germline V gene has CDR1 MNHEY and CDR2 SMNVEV (reference sequence). The CDR3 DNA follows: TGTGCCAGCAGTTTCGCGGGGGGGAGCTCCTACAATGAGCAGTTCTTC. Translating it yields CASSFAGGSSYNEQFF.

This clone was detected once. The chain has TRBV5-1 and TRBJ2-5; 11 bases are a match to TRBD2. The CDR3 extends over 16 amino acids. V was clipped by 4 bases and J by 5 bases; unmatched bases: 10. Germline-derived CDR1 and CDR2 are SGHRS and YFSETQ. This chain's CDR3 is CASSPPIAGGLETQYF. CDR3 coding DNA: TGCGCCAGCAGCCCCCCTATAGCGGGGGGGCTGGAGACCCAGTACTTC. Combining the CDR3 with reference TRBV5-1 and TRBJ2-5 gives the whole variable domain KAGVTQTPRYLIKTRGQQVTLSCSPISGHRSVSWYQQTPGQGLQFLFEYFSETQRNKGNFPGRFSGRQFSNSRSEMNVSTLELGDSALYLCASSPPIAGGLETQYFGPGTRLLVL.

This clone was picked up a small number of times. The rearrangement joins TRBV29-1 to TRBJ2-6, with D unresolved. The germline CDR1 and CDR2 sequences are SQVTM and ANQGSEA. V lost 4 bases and J 0 bases, leaving 10 bases between the germline ends. The CDR3 consists of 15 residues. The CDR3 loop reads CSVVRQNSGANVLTF. The CDR3 DNA reads TGCAGCGTTGTTCGTCAGAACTCTGGGGCCAACGTCCTGACTTTC.

V usage is TRBV9 and J usage is TRBJ2-2; the D gene is possibly TRBD1 (6 bases). The germline CDR1 and CDR2 sequences are SGDLS and YYNGEE. The CDR3 spans 15 residues. V was pared by 4 bases and J by 4 bases, with 14 bases between. The CDR3 here is CASSPNPTGTGELFF. The CDR3 DNA reads as TGTGCCAGCAGCCCCAACCCGACAGGCACCGGGGAGCTGTTTTTT.

The rearrangement joins TRBV11-2 to TRBJ2-5; D gene uncertain. The CDR3 runs 14 residues. V was pared by 5 bases and J by 5 bases, with 15 bases between. Germline CDR1 reads SGHAT; CDR2 reads FQNNGV. CDR3 protein: CASSRPGPIETQYF. CDR3 DNA sequence: TGTGCCAGCAGCCGTCCAGGCCCCATTGAGACCCAGTACTTC. The whole variable domain, remainder taken from reference TRBV11-2 and TRBJ2-5, is EAGVAQSPRYKIIEKRQSVAFWCNPISGHATLYWYQQILGQGPKLLIQFQNNGVVDDSQLPKDRFSAERLKGVDSTLKIQPAKLEDSAVYLCASSRPGPIETQYFGPGTRLLVL.

The V call is TRBV15, the J call TRBJ2-7; 8 positions match TRBD2. This CDR3 spans 14 amino acids. In germline, CDR1 is LNHNV, CDR2 YYDKDF (reference sequence). J lost 3 bases, V lost 4 bases, and 5 bases had no gene match. In nucleotides, the CDR3 is TGTGCCACCAGCACACCGGGACTAGACTACGAGCAGTACTTC. Amino acids: CATSTPGLDYEQYF.

The V and J genes are TRBV5-1 and TRBJ1-2, with D possibly matching TRBD1 (5 bases). Per germline, CDR1 SGHRS and CDR2 YFSETQ. Between the trimmed V and J ends, which lost 0 bases and 4 bases, there was a span of 10 bases. This CDR3 spans 14 amino acids. CDR3 nucleotides: TGCGCCAGCAGCTTGGAAGTAGGGGCCTATGGCTACACCTTC. Translated, it gives CASSLEVGAYGYTF.

For this clone: Other nucleotide sequences in the sample specify the same CDR3. The rearrangement uses TRBV5-1 and TRBJ2-5; the D gene is possibly TRBD1 (6 bases). Per the germline V gene, CDR1 is SGHRS and CDR2 is YFSETQ. V was trimmed by 7 bases and J by 2 bases, leaving 12 bases between them. CDR3 length: 13 residues. DNA for the CDR3: TGCGCCAGCTCTCGGGACATTCAAGAGACCCAGTACTTC. Translation gives CASSRDIQETQYF.

V usage is TRBV11-1 and J usage is TRBJ2-6; perhaps TRBD2 as D (5 bases). The CDR3 is 17 residues long. The V and J ends lost 0 bases and 2 bases respectively, with 11 bases between them. Per the germline V gene, CDR1 is SGHAT and CDR2 is FQDESV (reference sequence). The CDR3 DNA sequence: TGTGCCAGCAGCTTAGCTGGGCGAGGGACTGGGGCCAACGTCCTGACTTTC. Protein: CASSLAGRGTGANVLTF.

J is TRBJ2-3 and V is TRBV7-9, with TRBD1 as a possible D gene (7 bases). The V gene lost 3 bases and the J gene lost 2 bases, with 15 bases spanning the gap. Germline V gene sequence: CDR1 SEHNR, CDR2 FQNEAQ (reference sequence). The CDR3 is 16 amino acids. CDR3 sequence: CASSFQGGLITDTQYF. CDR3 sequence (DNA): TGTGCCAGCAGCTTTCAGGGGGGCCTGATCACAGATACGCAGTATTTT.

The chain combines TRBV7-8 with TRBJ1-1, with no clear D. The CDR3 spans 13 residues. Trimming removed 3 bases at V and 1 base at J, with 6 bases between. Germline V CDR1 and CDR2: SGHVS, FQNEAQ. The CDR3 loop reads CASSFETNTEAFF. The CDR3 DNA sequence: TGTGCCAGCAGCTTTGAAACGAACACTGAAGCTTTCTTT.

The chain links TRBV30 to TRBJ1-1; no reliable D call. The V end was cut by 3 bases, the J end by 3 bases, with 14 bases between. From germline, CDR1 is GTSNPN and CDR2 SVGIG (reference sequence). The CDR3 consists of 14 residues. CDR3 residues: CAWRVPLVDTEAFF. DNA of the CDR3: TGTGCCTGGAGGGTCCCCCTCGTGGACACTGAAGCTTTCTTT.

The chain joins TRBV9 to TRBJ2-2; D remains ambiguous. The CDR3 covers 14 residues. V lost 6 bases and J lost 0, with 9 bases in between. CDR1 SGDLS and CDR2 YYNGEE come from the germline V gene. The CDR3 region is CASNRQSNTGELFF. The DNA of the CDR3 is TGTGCCAGCAATCGCCAGTCGAACACCGGGGAGCTGTTTTTT. Based on the CDR3 plus reference TRBV9 and TRBJ2-2, the full variable domain is DSGVTQTPKHLITATGQRVTLRCSPRSGDLSVYWYQQSLDQGLQFLIQYYNGEERAKGNILERFSAQQFPDLHSELNLSSLELGDSALYFCASNRQSNTGELFFGEGSRLTVL.

The rearrangement uses TRBV4-2 and TRBJ1-2; the match to TRBD1 covers 8 bases. Germline values: CDR1 LGHNA, CDR2 YNFKEQ. Trimming took 2 bases from V and 2 from J; bases not matched to a gene: 7. The CDR3 length is 16 residues. In nucleotides, the CDR3 is TGTGCCAGCAGCCAAAGAGGGACAGGAATAAACTATGGCTACACCTTC. It codes for CASSQRGTGINYGYTF.

This rearrangement joins TRBV18 to TRBJ2-2; no firm D call. Germline V gene sequence: CDR1 KGHSH, CDR2 LQKENI. V lost 1 base and J lost 0, with 3 bases in between. The CDR3 loop spans 14 amino acids. The DNA for the CDR3 is TGTGCCAGCTCACCACGGCCGAACACCGGGGAGCTGTTTTTT. Amino acids: CASSPRPNTGELFF.